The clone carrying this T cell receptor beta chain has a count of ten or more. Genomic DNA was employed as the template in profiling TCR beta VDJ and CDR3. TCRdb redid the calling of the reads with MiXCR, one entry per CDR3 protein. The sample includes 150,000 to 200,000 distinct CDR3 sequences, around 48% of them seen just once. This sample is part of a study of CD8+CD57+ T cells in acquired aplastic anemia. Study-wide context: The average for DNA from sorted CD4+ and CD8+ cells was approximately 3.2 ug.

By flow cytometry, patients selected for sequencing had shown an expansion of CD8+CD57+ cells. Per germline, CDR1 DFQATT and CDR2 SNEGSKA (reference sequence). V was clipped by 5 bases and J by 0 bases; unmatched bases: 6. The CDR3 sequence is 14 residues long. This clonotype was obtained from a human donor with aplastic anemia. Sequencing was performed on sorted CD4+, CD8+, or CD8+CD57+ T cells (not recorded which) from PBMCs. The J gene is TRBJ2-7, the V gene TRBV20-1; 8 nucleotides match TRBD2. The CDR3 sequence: CSAPKAGGSYEQYF. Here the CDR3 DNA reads TGCAGTGCTCCCAAGGCGGGGGGCTCCTACGAGCAGTACTTC.